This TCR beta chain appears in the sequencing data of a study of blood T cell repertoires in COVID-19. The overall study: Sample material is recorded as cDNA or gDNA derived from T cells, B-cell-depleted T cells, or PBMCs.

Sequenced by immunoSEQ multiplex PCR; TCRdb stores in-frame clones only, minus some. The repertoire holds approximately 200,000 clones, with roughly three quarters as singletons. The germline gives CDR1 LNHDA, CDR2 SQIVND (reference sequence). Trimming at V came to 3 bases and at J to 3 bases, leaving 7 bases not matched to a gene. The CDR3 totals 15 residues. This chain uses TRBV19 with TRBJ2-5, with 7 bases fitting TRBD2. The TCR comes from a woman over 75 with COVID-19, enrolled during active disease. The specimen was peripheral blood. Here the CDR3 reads CASSMGGAQEETQYF. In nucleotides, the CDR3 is TGTGCCAGTAGTATGGGAGGGGCACAAGAAGAGACCCAGTACTTC.